These 21 T cell receptor beta chains were all obtained from the same sample, sequenced in a study of T cells in Graves' hyperthyroidism and ophthalmopathy. The CDR3 regions of TCR beta were amplified from RNA transcripts. Initially, a first-round RT-PCR of the TCR CDR3 employed the HTBI primer set. TCRdb re-called the multiplex PCR reads through MiXCR, storing one row per CDR3 protein. The data hold some 200,000 distinct CDR3 sequences, with 17% observed a single time. The specimen sequenced was blood. The source is a man between 50 and 59 years old with Graves' hyperthyroidism.

This clonotype was detected ten times or more. This chain uses TRBV30 with TRBJ2-5; TRBD2 matches 7 bases. CDR3 size: 14 residues. V shed 2 bases, J shed 0 bases, and the junction held 3 bases outside the gene matches. In germline, CDR1 is GTSNPN, CDR2 SVGIG (reference sequence). CDR3 sequence: CAWSPRGYQETQYF. CDR3 nucleotides: TGTGCCTGGAGTCCGCGGGGGTACCAAGAGACCCAGTACTTC.

The table lists this clonotype with many counts. The chain has TRBV5-1 and TRBJ2-7; a weak D match, TRBD1 (5 bases). CDR3 length equals 14 residues. Germline values: CDR1 SGHRS, CDR2 YFSETQ. Trimming took 2 bases from V and 5 from J, leaving 14 bases between them. Here the CDR3 DNA reads TGCGCCAGCAGCTTTTGGGGCGGACGGGACGAGCAGTACTTC. Translated: CASSFWGGRDEQYF.

This clonotype was detected many times. The chain combines TRBV10-3 with TRBJ2-7; D might be TRBD2 (6 bases). The CDR3 sequence is 14 residues long. From germline, CDR1 is ENHRY and CDR2 SYGVKD. With 7 bases removed from V and 0 bases from J, the gap between germline ends came to 13 bases. CDR3 coding DNA: TGTGCCATCAAGTTGGGGGGAAGCTCCTACGAGCAGTACTTC. Its protein product is CAIKLGGSSYEQYF.

In its sample, this clonotype was seen a few times. The J gene is TRBJ2-5, the V gene TRBV29-1; the match to TRBD1 covers 9 bases. Germline CDR1 reads SQVTM; CDR2 reads ANQGSEA. The ends lost 4 bases at V and 4 bases at J; junction bases unmatched: 7. The CDR3 covers 14 residues. CDR3 residues: CSVAGTGSPETQYF. The CDR3 bases are TGCAGCGTTGCCGGGACAGGGAGTCCAGAGACCCAGTACTTC.

This clonotype appeared many times. DNA for the CDR3: TGTGCCAGCAGCTCGCTTAAGAGCGGGAACCTCTACGAGCAGTACTTC. It is translated as CASSSLKSGNLYEQYF. The chain recombines TRBV11-2 with TRBJ2-7; 7 bases fit TRBD2. The CDR3 sequence is 16 residues long. CDR1 is SGHAT and CDR2 is FQNNGV in the germline V gene. The V and J ends lost 4 bases and 3 bases, in that order; junction bases with no gene match: 12.

This clonotype was seen at least ten times. The chain joins TRBV18 to TRBJ2-3, with D tentatively TRBD1 (6 bases). CDR1 is KGHSH, CDR2 LQKENI, per germline. V was shortened by 2 bases and J by 6 bases, with 18 bases between the two germline ends. The CDR3 is 16 residues long. The CDR3 spells CASSPDGQYKSDTQYF. CDR3 bases: TGTGCCAGCTCACCAGACGGACAGTACAAGTCCGATACGCAGTATTTT.

This clonotype was counted ten times or more. The chain carries TRBV28 and TRBJ1-1, with no clear D. V lost 8 bases to trimming and J lost 1 base, with 11 bases between them. The V gene's germline CDR1 is MDHEN and CDR2 SYDVKM. The length of the CDR3 is 13 residues. The CDR3 nucleotides read TGTGCCAGCCTCCTCGGTTCGAACACTGAAGCTTTCTTT. Protein: CASLLGSNTEAFF.

Notes on this clonotype: A much larger clone differs from this one at a single base, so this may be a read error. This chain uses TRBV28 with TRBJ2-5; D possibly corresponds to TRBD1 (6 bases). V lost 5 bases and J lost 4, with 14 bases in between. Germline V CDR1 and CDR2: MDHEN, SYDVKM. CDR3 length equals 14 residues. The CDR3 here is CASSEQGILETQYF. The CDR3 DNA follows: TGTGCCAGCAGTGAACAGGGTATCTTAGAGACCCAGTACTTC.

This clonotype was observed at least ten times. The rearrangement joins TRBV20-1 to TRBJ2-7, with 7 bases aligning to TRBD1. CDR3 length equals 12 residues. Germline-derived CDR1 and CDR2 are DFQATT and SNEGSKA (reference sequence). CDR3 sequence: CATGIDSAEQYF. The CDR3 DNA reads as TGCGCGACAGGGATCGACTCGGCCGAGCAGTACTTC.

The CDR3 DNA sequence: TGCGCCAGCAGCGGAACGACAGGGCTGAACGAGCAGTACTTC. It is translated as CASSGTTGLNEQYF. This chain connects TRBV5-1 to TRBJ2-7; 7 bases fit TRBD1. With V trimmed by 4 bases and J by 5 bases, 9 bases remained unmatched. The CDR3 spans 14 residues. Per germline, CDR1 SGHRS and CDR2 YFSETQ.

This clonotype was seen repeatedly, ten times or more. The rearrangement uses TRBV7-2 and TRBJ2-7; D call uncertain. The CDR3 runs to 16 residues. Germline loops: CDR1 SGHTA, CDR2 FQGNSA. Between the trimmed V and J ends, which lost 1 base and 2 bases, there was a span of 15 bases. The CDR3 region is CASSLEVSTPTYEQYF. The CDR3 DNA reads as TGTGCCAGCAGCTTAGAGGTCTCCACCCCCACCTACGAGCAGTACTTC.

This rearrangement joins TRBV29-1 to TRBJ2-3, with 8 bases identical to TRBD1. Germline V gene data show CDR1 as SQVTM and CDR2 as ANQGSEA. The V gene end was trimmed by 4 bases and the J gene end by 4 bases; junction bases not matched to a gene: 7. This CDR3 contains 14 residues. The CDR3 bases are TGCAGCGTTGCGAGTATGACAGGGGCAGATACGCAGTATTTT. Translating gives CSVASMTGADTQYF.

This clonotype has at least ten counts. The rearrangement links TRBV3-1 to TRBJ2-2, with D hard to call. This CDR3 spans 14 amino acids. Germline CDR1 and CDR2: LGHDT and YNNKEL (reference sequence). The V and J ends lost 4 bases and 6 bases respectively, with 12 bases between them. The CDR3 DNA reads TGTGCCAGCAGCCCCAACGGTGTCCCCGGGGAGCTGTTTTTT. It specifies CASSPNGVPGELFF.

V gene TRBV20-1 combines with J gene TRBJ2-4; D might be TRBD2 (5 bases). CDR1 and CDR2 from the germline V gene are DFQATT and SNEGSKA (reference sequence). The germline V and J ends were trimmed by 2 bases and 3 bases, with 17 bases remaining between them. CDR3 length: 16 residues. CDR3 loop: CSARNIPGGRKNIQYF. The CDR3, as DNA: TGCAGTGCTAGAAATATCCCCGGAGGTCGCAAAAACATTCAGTACTTC.

This clonotype was recorded many times. The gene calls are TRBV12-3 or TRBV12-4 and TRBJ1-1; D is perhaps TRBD1 (6 bases). Trimming shortened V by 2 bases and J by 1 base, and 11 bases separated the two germline ends. The CDR3 has 15 amino acids. This CDR3 reads CASSLRGFTNTEAFF. CDR3 coding DNA: TGTGCCAGCAGTTTAAGGGGGTTTACGAACACTGAAGCTTTCTTT.

There are many counts of this clonotype. The V call is TRBV3-1, the J call TRBJ2-7, with 7 bases matching TRBD2. The CDR3 totals 12 residues. Trimming took 1 base from V and 6 from J; bases not matched to a gene: 0. Per the germline V gene, CDR1 is LGHDT and CDR2 is YNNKEL (reference sequence). CDR3 protein: CASSQAGGEQYF. The DNA of the CDR3 is TGTGCCAGCAGCCAAGCGGGGGGCGAGCAGTACTTC.

The chain joins TRBV5-1 to TRBJ2-2, with 8 bases identical to TRBD1. Germline-derived CDR1 and CDR2 are SGHRS and YFSETQ. V gave up 3 bases and J gave up 2 bases; unmatched junction bases: 3. The CDR3 loop spans 15 amino acids. CDR3 residues: CASSSQGGNTGELFF. DNA of the CDR3: TGCGCCAGCAGCTCACAGGGGGGAAACACCGGGGAGCTGTTTTTT.

This clonotype was seen more than once but under ten times. The gene calls are TRBV19 and TRBJ2-1, with a weak D call TRBD1 (6 bases). The V gene lost 5 bases and the J gene lost 15 bases, with 20 bases spanning the gap. The CDR3 runs to 13 residues. Germline loops: CDR1 LNHDA, CDR2 SQIVND (reference sequence). The CDR3 protein is CASSPPLQGPPFF. The CDR3 DNA is TGTGCCAGTAGTCCCCCTTTACAGGGCCCACCGTTCTTC.

This clonotype was observed at least ten times. This chain links TRBV2 with TRBJ2-5, with a weak D call TRBD2 (5 bases). The germline CDR1 and CDR2 sequences are SNHLY and FYNNEI. The CDR3 extends over 13 amino acids. V lost 7 bases to trimming and J lost 8 bases, with 17 bases between them. The CDR3 DNA follows: TGTGCCAGCATGAGAATAGCGCCAAATACCCAGTACTTC. Its translation is CASMRIAPNTQYF. Using reference TRBV2 and TRBJ2-5 for the parts outside the CDR3, the full variable domain is EPEVTQTPSHQVTQMGQEVILRCVPISNHLYFYWYRQILGQKVEFLVSFYNNEISEKSEIFDDQFSVERPDGSNFTLKIRSTKLEDSAMYFCASMRIAPNTQYFGPGTRLLVL.

The CDR3 sequence: CSARILRGGPYEQYF. In DNA, the CDR3 is TGCAGTGCTAGAATTCTCCGGGGCGGACCCTACGAGCAGTACTTC. The chain joins TRBV20-1 to TRBJ2-7, with D possibly being TRBD1 or TRBD2 (5 bases each). CDR1 and CDR2 from the germline V gene are DFQATT and SNEGSKA (reference sequence). There are 15 residues in the CDR3. Trimming left V 2 bases short and J 2 bases short, with 16 bases between.

In this sample, this clonotype turned up many times. In DNA, the CDR3 is TGTGCCAGCAGTATTAGACAGGAGACAAAGAACACTGAAGCTTTCTTT. This codes for CASSIRQETKNTEAFF. The rearrangement uses TRBV6-9 and TRBJ1-1; D is perhaps TRBD1 (6 bases). The germline CDR1 and CDR2 sequences are MNHGY and SVAAGI. The CDR3 covers 16 residues. V lost 5 bases and J 1 base, leaving 17 bases between the germline ends.